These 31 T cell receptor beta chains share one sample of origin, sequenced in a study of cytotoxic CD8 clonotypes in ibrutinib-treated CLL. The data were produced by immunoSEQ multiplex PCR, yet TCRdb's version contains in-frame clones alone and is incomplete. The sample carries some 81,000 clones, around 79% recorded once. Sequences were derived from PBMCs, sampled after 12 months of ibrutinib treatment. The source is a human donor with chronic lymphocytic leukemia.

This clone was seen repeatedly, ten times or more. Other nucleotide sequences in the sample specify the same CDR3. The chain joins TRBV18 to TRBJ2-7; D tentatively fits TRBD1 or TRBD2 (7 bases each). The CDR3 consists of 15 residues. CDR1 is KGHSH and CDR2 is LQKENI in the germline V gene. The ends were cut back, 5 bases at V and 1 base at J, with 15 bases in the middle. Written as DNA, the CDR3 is TGTGCCAGCTCAGAAGGCCAGGGGGGGTCCTACGAGCAGTACTTC. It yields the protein CASSEGQGGSYEQYF.

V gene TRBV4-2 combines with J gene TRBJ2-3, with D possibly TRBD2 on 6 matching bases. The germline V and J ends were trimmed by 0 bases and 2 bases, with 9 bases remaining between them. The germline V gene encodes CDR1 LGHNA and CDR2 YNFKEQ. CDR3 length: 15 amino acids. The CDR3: CASSQDWDSTDTQYF. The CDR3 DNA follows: TGTGCCAGCAGCCAAGATTGGGACTCCACAGATACGCAGTATTTT.

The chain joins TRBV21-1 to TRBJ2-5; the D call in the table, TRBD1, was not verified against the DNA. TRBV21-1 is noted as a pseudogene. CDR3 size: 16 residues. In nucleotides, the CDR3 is TGTGCCAGCAGCATGGTGGACAGGGGGCGAGGGGAGACCCAGTACTTC. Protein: CASSMVDRGRGETQYF.

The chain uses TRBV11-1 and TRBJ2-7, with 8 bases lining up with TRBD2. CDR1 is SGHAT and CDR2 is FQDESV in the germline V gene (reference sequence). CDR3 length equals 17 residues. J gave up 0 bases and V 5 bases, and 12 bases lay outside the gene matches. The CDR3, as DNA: TGTGCCAGCAGCCGGACTAGCTCCAGAGCCTACTCCTACGAGCAGTACTTC. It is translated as CASSRTSSRAYSYEQYF.

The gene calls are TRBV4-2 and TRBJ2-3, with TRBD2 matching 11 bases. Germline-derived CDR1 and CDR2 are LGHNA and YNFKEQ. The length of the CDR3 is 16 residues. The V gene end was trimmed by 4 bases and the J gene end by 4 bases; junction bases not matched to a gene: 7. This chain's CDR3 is CASSPILAGGPDTQYF. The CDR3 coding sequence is TGTGCCAGCAGCCCCATCCTAGCGGGAGGTCCAGATACGCAGTATTTT.

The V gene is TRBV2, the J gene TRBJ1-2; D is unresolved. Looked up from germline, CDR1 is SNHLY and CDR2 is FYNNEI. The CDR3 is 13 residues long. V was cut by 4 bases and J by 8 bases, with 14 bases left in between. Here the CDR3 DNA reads TGTGCCAGCAGTGGGATCACTACGGGGGGCTACACCTTC. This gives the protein CASSGITTGGYTF.

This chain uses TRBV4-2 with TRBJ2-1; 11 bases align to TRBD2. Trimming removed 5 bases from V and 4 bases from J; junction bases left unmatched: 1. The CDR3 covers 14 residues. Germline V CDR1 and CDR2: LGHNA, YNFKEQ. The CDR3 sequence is CASSGTSGYNEQFF. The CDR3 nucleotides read TGTGCCAGCAGCGGGACTAGCGGATACAATGAGCAGTTCTTC.

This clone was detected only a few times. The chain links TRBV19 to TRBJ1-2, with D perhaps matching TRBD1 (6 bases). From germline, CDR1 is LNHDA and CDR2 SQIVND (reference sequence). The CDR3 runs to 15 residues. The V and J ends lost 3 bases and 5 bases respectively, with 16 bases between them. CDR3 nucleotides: TGTGCCAGTAGTATCGGCGGGGGCGGCCGATATGGCTACACCTTC. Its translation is CASSIGGGGRYGYTF. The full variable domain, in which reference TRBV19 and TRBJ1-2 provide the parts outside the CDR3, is DGGITQSPKYLFRKEGQNVTLSCEQNLNHDAMYWYRQDPGQGLRLIYYSQIVNDFQKGDIAEGYSVSREKKESFPLTVTSAQKNPTAFYLCASSIGGGGRYGYTFGSGTRLTVV.

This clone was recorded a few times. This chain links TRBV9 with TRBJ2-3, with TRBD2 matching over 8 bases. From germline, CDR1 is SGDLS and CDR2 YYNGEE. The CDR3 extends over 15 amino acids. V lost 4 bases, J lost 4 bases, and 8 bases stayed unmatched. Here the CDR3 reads CASSPRGRQADTQYF. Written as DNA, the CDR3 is TGTGCCAGCAGCCCTCGCGGGAGGCAGGCAGATACGCAGTATTTT. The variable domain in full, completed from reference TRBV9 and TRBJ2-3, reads DSGVTQTPKHLITATGQRVTLRCSPRSGDLSVYWYQQSLDQGLQFLIQYYNGEERAKGNILERFSAQQFPDLHSELNLSSLELGDSALYFCASSPRGRQADTQYFGPGTRLTVL.

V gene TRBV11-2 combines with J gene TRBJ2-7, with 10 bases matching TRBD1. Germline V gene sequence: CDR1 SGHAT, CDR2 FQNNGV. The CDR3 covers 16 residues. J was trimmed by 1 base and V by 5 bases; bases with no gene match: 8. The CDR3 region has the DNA TGTGCCAGCAGCCCCCGGGACAGGGGAGGGTCCTACGAGCAGTACTTC. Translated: CASSPRDRGGSYEQYF.

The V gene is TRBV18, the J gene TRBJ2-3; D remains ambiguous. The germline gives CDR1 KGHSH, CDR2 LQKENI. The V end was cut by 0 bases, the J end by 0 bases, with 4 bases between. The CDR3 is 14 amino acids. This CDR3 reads CASSPPVSTDTQYF. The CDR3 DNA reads TGTGCCAGCTCACCACCGGTTAGCACAGATACGCAGTATTTT.

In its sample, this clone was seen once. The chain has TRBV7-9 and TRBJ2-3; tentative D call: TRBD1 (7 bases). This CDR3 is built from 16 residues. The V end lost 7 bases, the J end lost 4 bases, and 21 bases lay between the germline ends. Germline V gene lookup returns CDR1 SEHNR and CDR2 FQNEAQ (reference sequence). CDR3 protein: CASNTGVRGWPDTQYF. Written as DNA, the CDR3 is TGTGCCAGCAACACAGGGGTGCGGGGCTGGCCAGATACGCAGTATTTT.

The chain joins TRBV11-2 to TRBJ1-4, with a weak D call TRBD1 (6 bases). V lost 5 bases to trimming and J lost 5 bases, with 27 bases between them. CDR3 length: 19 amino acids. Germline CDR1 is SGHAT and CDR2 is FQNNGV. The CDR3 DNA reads TGTGCCAGCAGCCCTTTAGGGTGGGGCCACAGGGACCGAAATGAAAAACTGTTTTTT. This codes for CASSPLGWGHRDRNEKLFF.

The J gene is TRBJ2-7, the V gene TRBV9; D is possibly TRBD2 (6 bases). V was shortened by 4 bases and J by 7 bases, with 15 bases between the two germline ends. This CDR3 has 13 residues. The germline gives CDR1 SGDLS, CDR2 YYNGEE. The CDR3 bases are TGTGCCAGCAGCATAGCGGCCTCGGGGGAGCAGTACTTC. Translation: CASSIAASGEQYF. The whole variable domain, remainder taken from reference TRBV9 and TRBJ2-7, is DSGVTQTPKHLITATGQRVTLRCSPRSGDLSVYWYQQSLDQGLQFLIQYYNGEERAKGNILERFSAQQFPDLHSELNLSSLELGDSALYFCASSIAASGEQYFGPGTRLTVT.

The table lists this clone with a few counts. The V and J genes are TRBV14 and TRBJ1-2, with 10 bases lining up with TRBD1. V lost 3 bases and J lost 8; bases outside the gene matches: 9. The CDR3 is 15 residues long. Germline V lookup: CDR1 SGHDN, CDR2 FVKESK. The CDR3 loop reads CASSQGGQGPWGYTF. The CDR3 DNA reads TGTGCCAGCAGCCAGGGGGGACAGGGGCCGTGGGGCTACACCTTC.

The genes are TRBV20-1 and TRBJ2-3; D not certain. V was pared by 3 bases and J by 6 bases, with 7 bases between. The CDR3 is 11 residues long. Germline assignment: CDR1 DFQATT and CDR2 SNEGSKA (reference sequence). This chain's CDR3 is CSASLTDTQYF. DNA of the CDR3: TGCAGTGCTAGTCTAACGGATACGCAGTATTTT.

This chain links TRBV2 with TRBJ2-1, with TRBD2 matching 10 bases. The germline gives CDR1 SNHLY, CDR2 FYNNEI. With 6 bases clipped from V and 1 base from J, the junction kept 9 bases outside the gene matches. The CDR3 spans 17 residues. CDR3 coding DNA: TGTGCCAGCAGCCCCCTAGGACTAGCGGAATCCTACAATGAGCAGTTCTTC. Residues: CASSPLGLAESYNEQFF.

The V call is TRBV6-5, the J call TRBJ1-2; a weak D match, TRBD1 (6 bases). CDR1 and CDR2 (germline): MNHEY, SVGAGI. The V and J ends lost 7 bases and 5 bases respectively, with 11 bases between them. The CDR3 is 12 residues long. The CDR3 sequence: CASKTGKYGYTF. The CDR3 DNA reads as TGTGCCAGCAAAACAGGGAAGTATGGCTACACCTTC.

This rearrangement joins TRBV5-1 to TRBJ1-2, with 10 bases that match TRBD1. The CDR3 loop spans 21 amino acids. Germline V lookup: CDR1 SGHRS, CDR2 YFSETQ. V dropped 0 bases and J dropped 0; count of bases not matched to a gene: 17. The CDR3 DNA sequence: TGCGCCAGCAGCTTGGCCAGCTACTTGGGCGGGACAGGGGAAACTAACTATGGCTACACCTTC. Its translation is CASSLASYLGGTGETNYGYTF. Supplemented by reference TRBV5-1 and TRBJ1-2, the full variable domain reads KAGVTQTPRYLIKTRGQQVTLSCSPISGHRSVSWYQQTPGQGLQFLFEYFSETQRNKGNFPGRFSGRQFSNSRSEMNVSTLELGDSALYLCASSLASYLGGTGETNYGYTFGSGTRLTVV.

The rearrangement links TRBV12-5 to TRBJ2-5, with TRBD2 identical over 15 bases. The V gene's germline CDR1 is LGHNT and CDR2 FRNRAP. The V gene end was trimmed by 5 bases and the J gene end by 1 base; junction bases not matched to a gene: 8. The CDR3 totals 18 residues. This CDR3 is CASGPGLAGGPLQETQYF. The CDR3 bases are TGTGCTAGTGGTCCGGGACTAGCGGGGGGCCCACTCCAAGAGACCCAGTACTTC.

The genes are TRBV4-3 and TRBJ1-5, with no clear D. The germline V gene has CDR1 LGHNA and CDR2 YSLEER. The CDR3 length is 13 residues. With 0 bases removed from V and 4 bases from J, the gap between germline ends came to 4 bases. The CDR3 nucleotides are TGCGCCAGCAGCCAAGACCATAATCAGCCCCAGCATTTT. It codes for CASSQDHNQPQHF.

The DNA for the CDR3 is TGTGCCAGCAAGGGGGGAGATACGCAGTATTTT. Translating gives CASKGGDTQYF. The V and J genes are TRBV19 and TRBJ2-3, with D perhaps assigned TRBD1 or TRBD2 (6 bases each). From germline, CDR1 is LNHDA and CDR2 SQIVND (reference sequence). The CDR3 is 11 residues long. V was clipped by 9 bases and J by 5 bases, with 9 bases between them.

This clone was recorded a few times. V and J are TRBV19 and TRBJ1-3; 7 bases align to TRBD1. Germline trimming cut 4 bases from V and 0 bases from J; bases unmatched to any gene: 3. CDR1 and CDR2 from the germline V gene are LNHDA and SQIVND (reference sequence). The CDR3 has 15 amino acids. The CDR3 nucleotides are TGTGCCAGTAGTACCGGACAGGCCTCTGGAAACACCATATATTTT. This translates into CASSTGQASGNTIYF.

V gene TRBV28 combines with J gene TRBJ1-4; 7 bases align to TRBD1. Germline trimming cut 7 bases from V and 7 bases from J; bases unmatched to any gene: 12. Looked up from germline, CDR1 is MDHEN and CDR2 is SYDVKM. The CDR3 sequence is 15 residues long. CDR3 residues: CASNPWRDSAEKLFF. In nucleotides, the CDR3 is TGTGCCAGCAACCCCTGGCGGGACAGCGCTGAAAAACTGTTTTTT.

CDR3 protein: CASSSFSYEQYF. The CDR3 coding sequence is TGTGCCAGCAGTTCCTTCTCCTACGAGCAGTACTTC. The J gene is TRBJ2-7, the V gene TRBV6-5; no clear D gene. Germline V gives CDR1 MNHEY, CDR2 SVGAGI. The CDR3 has 12 residues. Trimming cost V 4 bases and J 0 bases, with 4 bases left between them.

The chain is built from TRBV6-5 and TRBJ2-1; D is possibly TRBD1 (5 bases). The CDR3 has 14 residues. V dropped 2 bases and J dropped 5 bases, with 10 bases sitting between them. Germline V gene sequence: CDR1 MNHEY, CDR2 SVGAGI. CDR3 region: CASSYVGRDNEQFF. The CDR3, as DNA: TGTGCCAGCAGTTACGTTGGCAGGGACAATGAGCAGTTCTTC.

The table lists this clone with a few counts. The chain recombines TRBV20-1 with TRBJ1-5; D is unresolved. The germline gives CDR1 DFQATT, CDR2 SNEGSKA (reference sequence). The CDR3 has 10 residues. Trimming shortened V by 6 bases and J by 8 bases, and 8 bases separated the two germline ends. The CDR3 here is CSAGREPQHF. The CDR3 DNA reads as TGCAGTGCGGGCCGGGAGCCCCAGCATTTT.

The CDR3 protein is CASSDRVGQPQHF. The DNA of the CDR3 is TGTGCCAGCAGCGACAGGGTAGGTCAGCCCCAGCATTTT. V gene TRBV6-5 combines with J gene TRBJ1-5, with 7 positions matching TRBD1. CDR1 and CDR2 (germline): MNHEY, SVGAGI. J was trimmed by 6 bases and V by 6 bases; bases with no gene match: 5. CDR3 length: 13 amino acids.

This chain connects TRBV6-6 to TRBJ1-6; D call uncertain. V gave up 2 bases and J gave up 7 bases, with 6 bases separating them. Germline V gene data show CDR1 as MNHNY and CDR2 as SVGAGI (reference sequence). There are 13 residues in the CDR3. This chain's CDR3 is CASSYVGNSPLHF. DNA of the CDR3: TGTGCCAGCAGTTACGTTGGGAATTCACCCCTCCACTTT.

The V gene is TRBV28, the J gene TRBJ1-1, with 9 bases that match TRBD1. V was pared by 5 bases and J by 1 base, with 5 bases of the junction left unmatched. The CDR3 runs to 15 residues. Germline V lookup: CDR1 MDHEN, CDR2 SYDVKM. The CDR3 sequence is CASSPGGQGNTEAFF. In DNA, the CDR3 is TGTGCCAGCAGTCCCGGGGGACAGGGGAACACTGAAGCTTTCTTT.

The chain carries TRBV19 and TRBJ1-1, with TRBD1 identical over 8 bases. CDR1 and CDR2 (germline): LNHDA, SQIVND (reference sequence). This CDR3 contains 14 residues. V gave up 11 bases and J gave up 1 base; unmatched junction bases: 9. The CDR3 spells CAASTGAPNTEAFF. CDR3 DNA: TGTGCCGCGTCGACAGGGGCCCCGAACACTGAAGCTTTCTTT.